This T cell receptor (beta chain) originates from a study of shared clonotypes between healthy human individuals. The method was immunoSEQ multiplex PCR; TCRdb's version includes in-frame clones alone and lacks a portion of them. The table shows 730,000 or so clones, with 72% occurring only once. This CDR3 spans 15 amino acids. Germline-derived CDR1 and CDR2 are SNHLY and FYNNEI. Trimming removed 1 base from V and 0 bases from J, with 7 bases in between. A note on this clone: Its cognate antigen is unknown.

Findings and caveats of the study: Larger richness was generally estimated for naive than memory subsets.

Division of CD4+ cells produced a CD45RA+ naive subset and a CD45RA-negative memory subset. The chain couples TRBV2 to TRBJ2-4, with no clear D. The clonotype comes from a woman younger than 45 in good health. What was sequenced was memory CD4+ T cells sorted from blood. Subset: CD45RA-negative fraction. The CDR3 DNA reads as TGTGCCAGCAGTGAAGAACAGTTAGCCAAAAACATTCAGTACTTC. Its translation: CASSEEQLAKNIQYF.